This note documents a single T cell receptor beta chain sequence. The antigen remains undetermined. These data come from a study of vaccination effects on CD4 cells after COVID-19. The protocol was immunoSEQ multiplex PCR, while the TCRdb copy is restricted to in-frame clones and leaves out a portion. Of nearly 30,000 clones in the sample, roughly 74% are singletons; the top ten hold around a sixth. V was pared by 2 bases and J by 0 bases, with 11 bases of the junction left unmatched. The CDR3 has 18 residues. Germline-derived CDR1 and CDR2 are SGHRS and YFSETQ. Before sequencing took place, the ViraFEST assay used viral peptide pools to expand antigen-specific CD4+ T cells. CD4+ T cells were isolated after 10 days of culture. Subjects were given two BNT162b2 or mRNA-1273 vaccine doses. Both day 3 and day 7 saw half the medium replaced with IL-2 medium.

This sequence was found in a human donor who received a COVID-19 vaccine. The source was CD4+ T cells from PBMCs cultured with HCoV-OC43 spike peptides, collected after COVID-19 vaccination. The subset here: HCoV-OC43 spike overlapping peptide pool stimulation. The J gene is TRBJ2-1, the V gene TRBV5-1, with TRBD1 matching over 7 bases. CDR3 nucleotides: TGCGCCAGCAGCTTCCCGGGACAGAGGATTAGCTCCTACAATGAGCAGTTCTTC. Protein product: CASSFPGQRISSYNEQFF.